What follows are 32 T cell receptor beta chains derived from one specimen sequenced in a study of Graves' ophthalmopathy and Graves' hyperthyroidism. The study amplified TCR beta CDR3 regions using RNA transcripts. The first-round RT-PCR employed HTBI primers together with the Qiagen OneStep RT-PCR kit. A multiplex PCR was then performed as the second round. TCRdb passed the multiplex PCR reads through MiXCR, listing each CDR3 protein once. The table shows 350,000 to 450,000 distinct CDR3 sequences, with under 25% occurring only once. Sequenced input: peripheral blood. The receptors here all came from a woman aged 18-29 years with stable Graves' hyperthyroidism.

The sample holds one count of this clonotype. The chain recombines TRBV29-1 with TRBJ2-7, with 7 bases that match TRBD1. Germline trimming cut 4 bases from V and 4 bases from J; bases unmatched to any gene: 4. CDR1 and CDR2 from the germline V gene are SQVTM and ANQGSEA. The length of the CDR3 is 12 residues. The CDR3 bases are TGCAGCGTTGTGACGGGACAGTACGAGCAGTACTTC. Residues: CSVVTGQYEQYF.

This clonotype was seen more than once but under ten times. The CDR3 region has the DNA TGCGCCAGCAGTGAATCAACCCTAGCGGCCTACGAGCAGTACTTC. This sequence encodes CASSESTLAAYEQYF. V usage is TRBV10-2 and J usage is TRBJ2-7; TRBD2 agrees at 7 bases. The germline V gene encodes CDR1 WSHSY and CDR2 SAAADI. This CDR3 spans 15 amino acids. V gave up 3 bases and J gave up 2 bases; unmatched junction bases: 7.

This clonotype was counted at least ten times. The chain's CDR3 is CAVMTGGNEQYF. CDR3 in DNA: TGTGCCGTAATGACAGGGGGTAACGAGCAGTACTTC. This sequence joins TRBV12-3 or TRBV12-4 and TRBJ2-7; 9 nucleotides agree with TRBD1. This CDR3 has 12 amino acids. Trimming at V came to 11 bases and at J to 5 bases, leaving 7 bases not matched to a gene.

This clonotype appeared many times. The V and J genes are TRBV24-1 and TRBJ2-7; no definite D call. CDR3 length: 12 amino acids. V lost 0 bases and J lost 5, with 4 bases in between. Germline V gene data show CDR1 as KGHDR and CDR2 as SFDVKD. CDR3 protein: CATSDLNHEQYF. Here the CDR3 DNA reads TGTGCCACCAGTGATTTGAATCACGAGCAGTACTTC.

This clonotype occurred many times. The rearrangement links TRBV3-1 to TRBJ1-1; 7 positions agree with TRBD1. This CDR3 is built from 14 residues. Trimming at V came to 1 base and at J to 1 base, leaving 0 bases not matched to a gene. The germline V gene encodes CDR1 LGHDT and CDR2 YNNKEL (reference sequence). CDR3 sequence: CASSQGDRNTEAFF. The CDR3 nucleotides read TGTGCCAGCAGCCAAGGGGACAGGAACACTGAAGCTTTCTTT.

This clonotype was picked up many times. The chain carries TRBV20-1 and TRBJ2-7; 11 bases line up with TRBD2. The V gene end was trimmed by 1 base and the J gene end by 7 bases; junction bases not matched to a gene: 12. The CDR3 spans 16 residues. CDR1 is DFQATT, CDR2 SNEGSKA, per germline (reference sequence). The DNA for the CDR3 is TGCAGTGCTAGAGTACTAAGACTAGCGGGACTCTGGGAGCAGTACTTC. It codes for CSARVLRLAGLWEQYF.

The chain is built from TRBV30 and TRBJ1-1, with 7 positions matching TRBD1. Germline V gene data show CDR1 as GTSNPN and CDR2 as SVGIG (reference sequence). Losses at the gene ends were 5 bases for V and 0 bases for J; bases not matched to a gene: 6. This CDR3 has 14 amino acids. This CDR3 reads CAWEGQILNTEAFF. The CDR3 bases are TGTGCCTGGGAGGGACAGATTTTGAACACTGAAGCTTTCTTT.

At least ten counts were recorded for this clonotype. The chain has TRBV12-3 or TRBV12-4 and TRBJ2-7, with a tentative D call TRBD1 (6 bases). This CDR3 is 13 amino acids long. V was pared by 7 bases and J by 0 bases, with 10 bases between. This CDR3 reads CASTWGRSYEQYF. The CDR3 DNA reads TGTGCCAGCACCTGGGGGCGCTCCTACGAGCAGTACTTC.

This sequence joins TRBV3-1 and TRBJ2-2, with 9 bases lining up with TRBD2. Looked up from germline, CDR1 is LGHDT and CDR2 is YNNKEL (reference sequence). With 4 bases clipped from V and 5 bases from J, the junction kept 17 bases outside the gene matches. The CDR3 covers 19 residues. CDR3 sequence: CASSLNLPGLAGTTGELFF. CDR3 nucleotides: TGTGCCAGCAGCCTAAATCTTCCGGGACTAGCTGGAACTACCGGGGAGCTGTTTTTT.

Concerning this clonotype: A junction boundary mismatches the germline segment, possibly from a read error. The chain combines TRBV6-5 with TRBJ1-2; no firm D call. CDR3 size: 14 residues. Looked up from germline, CDR1 is MNHEY and CDR2 is SVGAGI. The CDR3 nucleotides read TGTGCCAGCAGTTACCTCGGGGAGCCCTATGGCTGCACCTTC. It codes for CASSYLGEPYGCTF.

V and J are TRBV7-8 and TRBJ2-7, with 7 bases that match TRBD1. The CDR3 covers 13 residues. Germline trimming cut 0 bases from V and 8 bases from J; bases unmatched to any gene: 4. The germline V gene has CDR1 SGHVS and CDR2 FQNEAQ. The DNA for the CDR3 is TGTGCCAGCAGCTTAGCGGGACAGCCCCAGCAGTACTTC. Protein sequence: CASSLAGQPQQYF. The whole variable domain, remainder taken from reference TRBV7-8 and TRBJ2-7, is GAGVSQSPRYKVAKRGQDVALRCDPISGHVSLFWYQQALGQGPEFLTYFQNEAQLDKSGLPSDRFFAERPEGSVSTLKIQRTQQEDSAVYLCASSLAGQPQQYFGPGTRLTVT.

A few counts support this clonotype. The J gene is TRBJ2-4, the V gene TRBV7-9, with TRBD2 identical over 7 bases. The CDR3 sequence is 16 residues long. V gave up 2 bases and J gave up 1 base; unmatched junction bases: 5. The germline CDR1 and CDR2 sequences are SEHNR and FQNEAQ (reference sequence). CDR3 nucleotide sequence: TGTGCCAGCAGCTTAAACCTAGCGGATGCCAAAAACATTCAGTACTTC. Translation: CASSLNLADAKNIQYF.

The chain links TRBV3-1 to TRBJ2-7; possibly TRBD2 for D (5 bases). The CDR3 spans 12 residues. V lost 6 bases and J 4 bases, leaving 10 bases between the germline ends. The V gene's germline CDR1 is LGHDT and CDR2 YNNKEL (reference sequence). The CDR3 DNA is TGTGCCAGCAGACTCGGACTTTACGAGCAGTACTTC. Encoded protein: CASRLGLYEQYF.

This clonotype has a count of ten or more. The chain couples TRBV7-2 to TRBJ2-5; 9 nucleotides agree with TRBD2. J was trimmed by 5 bases and V by 5 bases; bases with no gene match: 9. The CDR3 contains 15 residues. From germline, CDR1 is SGHTA and CDR2 FQGNSA. The CDR3 nucleotides read TGTGCCAGCAGCCTTATAGCGGGAGAGTGGGAGACCCAGTACTTC. It is translated as CASSLIAGEWETQYF.

At least ten counts were recorded for this clonotype. The gene calls are TRBV5-5 and TRBJ1-5, with 7 nucleotides matching TRBD1. Losses at the gene ends were 2 bases for V and 4 bases for J; bases not matched to a gene: 3. This CDR3 has 14 amino acids. Germline V gene sequence: CDR1 SGHKS, CDR2 YYEKEE (reference sequence). CDR3 residues: CASSLAGQNQPQHF. The CDR3 nucleotides read TGTGCCAGCAGCTTAGCGGGACAGAATCAGCCCCAGCATTTT.

This clonotype was seen repeatedly, ten times or more. The chain uses TRBV29-1 and TRBJ2-5; the D gene could be TRBD1 or TRBD2 (6 bases each). The V and J ends lost 6 bases and 5 bases respectively, with 19 bases between them. The CDR3 totals 14 residues. Germline V gene lookup returns CDR1 SQVTM and CDR2 ANQGSEA. The CDR3 loop reads CSVDDRLGGETQYF. CDR3 DNA sequence: TGCAGCGTAGATGACAGGCTGGGGGGCGAGACCCAGTACTTC.

This clonotype was seen more than once but under ten times. The chain employs TRBV7-8 and TRBJ2-7; maybe TRBD1 (5 bases). This CDR3 is 16 amino acids long. The germline CDR1 and CDR2 sequences are SGHVS and FQNEAQ. V was clipped by 5 bases and J by 2 bases, with 19 bases between them. The CDR3 nucleotides are TGTGCCAGCAGCCTAGGCCGCCGGCAGGGCGCCTACGAGCAGTACTTC. Residues: CASSLGRRQGAYEQYF.

This clonotype was picked up many times. V and J are TRBV6-5 and TRBJ1-2, with 10 bases matching TRBD1. Per the germline V gene, CDR1 is MNHEY and CDR2 is SVGAGI. This CDR3 contains 15 residues. V lost 0 bases and J lost 6; bases outside the gene matches: 4. DNA for the CDR3: TGTGCCAGCAGTTACTCTACGGACAGGGGGGATGGCTACACCTTC. Its translation: CASSYSTDRGDGYTF.

The chain has TRBV12-3 or TRBV12-4 and TRBJ2-7, with 8 bases aligning to TRBD2. The CDR3 is 15 residues long. V gave up 7 bases and J gave up 0 bases; unmatched junction bases: 8. The CDR3 DNA is TGTGCCAGCACACCGGGGGGGTTTAGCTCCTACGAGCAGTACTTC. As protein: CASTPGGFSSYEQYF.

In this sample, this clonotype turned up many times. V and J are TRBV7-2 and TRBJ2-5, with 8 bases fitting TRBD2. This CDR3 has 18 residues. Germline CDR1 reads SGHTA; CDR2 reads FQGNSA. The trim removed 3 bases at V and 1 base at J, leaving 13 bases unmatched. CDR3 sequence: CASSFTGGSGSTQETQYF. The CDR3 nucleotides are TGTGCCAGCAGCTTCACTGGAGGCAGCGGGAGCACCCAAGAGACCCAGTACTTC.

This clonotype was observed at least ten times. V and J are TRBV24-1 and TRBJ2-7; 10 nucleotides align to TRBD1. Germline-derived CDR1 and CDR2 are KGHDR and SFDVKD. J gave up 3 bases and V 3 bases, and 4 bases lay outside the gene matches. The CDR3 loop spans 15 amino acids. The CDR3 here is CATSDPRTGGYEQYF. For the CDR3, the DNA is TGTGCCACCAGTGATCCCCGGACAGGGGGCTACGAGCAGTACTTC.

This clonotype was seen many times. The V gene is TRBV4-1, the J gene TRBJ2-2, with D possibly being TRBD1 (5 bases). This CDR3 is 16 amino acids long. Germline V lookup: CDR1 MGHRA, CDR2 YSYEKL. V shed 3 bases and J shed 2 bases, with 13 bases lying between them. CDR3 nucleotide sequence: TGCGCCAGCAGCCACAGGGCAGGAAGTAACACCGGGGAGCTGTTTTTT. The encoded protein is CASSHRAGSNTGELFF.

This clonotype showed up many times. The rearrangement uses TRBV2 and TRBJ2-4; maybe TRBD1 (5 bases). CDR1 is SNHLY and CDR2 is FYNNEI in the germline V gene. The CDR3 length is 15 residues. V was trimmed by 3 bases and J by 0 bases, leaving 9 bases between them. The CDR3 loop is CASSDRALAKNIQYF. The CDR3 bases are TGTGCCAGCAGTGACAGGGCACTAGCCAAAAACATTCAGTACTTC.

The chain joins TRBV6-1 to TRBJ2-7; 7 positions match TRBD2. V was clipped by 5 bases and J by 4 bases; unmatched bases: 8. The CDR3 has 14 residues. Germline V lookup: CDR1 MNHNS, CDR2 SASEGT. The CDR3 region is CASSPTTSMYEQYF. As DNA, the CDR3 is TGTGCCAGCAGTCCAACGACTAGCATGTACGAGCAGTACTTC.

CDR3 bases: TGTGCCAGCAGTGATGGGCGACGGGGCCAATACGAGCAGTACTTC. Its protein is CASSDGRRGQYEQYF. This chain links TRBV25-1 with TRBJ2-7; either TRBD1 or TRBD2 may supply D (5 bases each). Germline values: CDR1 MGHDK, CDR2 SYGVNS. The CDR3 runs to 15 residues. Trimming removed 3 bases from V and 4 bases from J, with 16 bases in between.

The chain combines TRBV20-1 with TRBJ1-2, with a tentative D call TRBD1 (6 bases). This CDR3 is 14 amino acids long. Germline-derived CDR1 and CDR2 are DFQATT and SNEGSKA (reference sequence). The V and J ends lost 8 bases and 2 bases respectively, with 18 bases between them. The CDR3 reads CSPEGEGLNYGYTF. The CDR3 DNA reads TGCAGTCCCGAGGGGGAGGGGCTAAACTATGGCTACACCTTC.

This clonotype was recorded many times. The V gene is TRBV7-2, the J gene TRBJ2-7; 7 bases agree with TRBD1. The CDR3 is 13 amino acids. V lost 5 bases and J lost 7; bases outside the gene matches: 8. Germline CDR1 reads SGHTA; CDR2 reads FQGNSA. The CDR3 bases are TGTGCCAGCAGCCCCGAACAGGGGAAGGAGCAGTACTTC. It encodes CASSPEQGKEQYF.

This clonotype was detected many times. The chain links TRBV7-8 to TRBJ2-3, with 12 bases matching TRBD2. With V trimmed by 6 bases and J by 0 bases, 16 bases remained unmatched. Germline V gives CDR1 SGHVS, CDR2 FQNEAQ. The CDR3 length is 20 residues. CDR3 protein: CASRLTRLAGDGTSTDTQYF. The CDR3 DNA reads as TGTGCCAGCAGGCTGACGCGACTAGCGGGAGACGGAACTAGCACAGATACGCAGTATTTT.

In this sample, this clonotype turned up many times. The chain links TRBV19 to TRBJ1-5; D not resolved. V was cut by 5 bases and J by 7 bases, with 15 bases left in between. The germline V gene has CDR1 LNHDA and CDR2 SQIVND (reference sequence). This CDR3 region has 14 residues. CDR3 residues: CASSFGPFGQPQHF. CDR3 in DNA: TGTGCCAGTAGTTTCGGCCCCTTCGGGCAGCCCCAGCATTTT.

Only a few counts were recorded for this clonotype. This chain links TRBV12-3 or TRBV12-4 with TRBJ2-2; 11 nucleotides agree with TRBD2. V gave up 5 bases and J gave up 0 bases; unmatched junction bases: 5. This CDR3 has 17 residues. In nucleotides, the CDR3 is TGTGCCAGCAGTATATCGGGACTAGCGGCGAACACCGGGGAGCTGTTTTTT. Amino acids: CASSISGLAANTGELFF.

This clonotype has at least ten counts. The chain uses TRBV7-8 and TRBJ2-4; D might be TRBD2 (5 bases). Trimming cost V 0 bases and J 4 bases, with 16 bases left between them. Germline-derived CDR1 and CDR2 are SGHVS and FQNEAQ. CDR3 length: 17 residues. The CDR3: CASSLARIGNGKNIQYF. CDR3 coding DNA: TGTGCCAGCAGCTTAGCGCGGATCGGGAATGGGAAAAACATTCAGTACTTC.

This clonotype showed up many times. V is TRBV2 and J is TRBJ1-5; no definite D call. V shed 3 bases and J shed 0 bases, with 12 bases lying between them. Per the germline V gene, CDR1 is SNHLY and CDR2 is FYNNEI. CDR3 size: 16 residues. The CDR3 DNA reads TGTGCCAGCAGTGAGCCGGGTCGGGGTAGCAATCAGCCCCAGCATTTT. This sequence encodes CASSEPGRGSNQPQHF.